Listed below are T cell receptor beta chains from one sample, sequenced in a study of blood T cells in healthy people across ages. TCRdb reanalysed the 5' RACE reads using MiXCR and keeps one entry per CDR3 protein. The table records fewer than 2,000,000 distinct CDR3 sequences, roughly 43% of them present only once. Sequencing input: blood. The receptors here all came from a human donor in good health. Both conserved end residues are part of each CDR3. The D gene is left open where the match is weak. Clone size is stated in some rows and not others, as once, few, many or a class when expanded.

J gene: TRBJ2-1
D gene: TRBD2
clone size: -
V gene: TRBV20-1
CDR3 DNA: TGCAATGTCTCAAACGCGGGGGTATCGGATGAGCAGTTCTTC
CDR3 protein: CNVSNAGVSDEQFF

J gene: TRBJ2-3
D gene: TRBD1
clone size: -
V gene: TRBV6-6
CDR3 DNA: TGTGCCAGCAGTTACTCGACAGGGGGTGGAACGCAGTATTTT
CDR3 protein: CASSYSTGGGTQYF

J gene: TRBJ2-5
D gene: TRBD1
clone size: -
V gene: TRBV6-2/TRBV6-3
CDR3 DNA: TGTGCCAGCAGCTATCTTTCCGCTACCGGGACAGAACAAGAGACCCAGTACTTC
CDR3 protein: CASSYLSATGTEQETQYF

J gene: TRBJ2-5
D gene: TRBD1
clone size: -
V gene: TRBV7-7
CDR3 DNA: TGTGCCAGCAGCGCATCCGGGACAGGGGCACAGTACTTC
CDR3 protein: CASSASGTGAQYF

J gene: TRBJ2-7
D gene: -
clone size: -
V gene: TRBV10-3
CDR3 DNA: TGTGCCATCAGTGAGTCGCTCAGGGACGAGCAGTACTTC
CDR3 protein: CAISESLRDEQYF

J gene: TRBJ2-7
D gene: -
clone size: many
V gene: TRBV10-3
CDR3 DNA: TGTGCCATCAGTGAGTCGGCAGGGAAAAAGGTCTACGAGCAGTACTTC
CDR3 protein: CAISESAGKKVYEQYF

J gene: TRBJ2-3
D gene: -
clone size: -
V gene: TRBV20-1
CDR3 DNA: TGCAGTGCACAGCCCTGGCGGGCGGGGCGAGGAGATACGCAGTATTTT
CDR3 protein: CSAQPWRAGRGDTQYF

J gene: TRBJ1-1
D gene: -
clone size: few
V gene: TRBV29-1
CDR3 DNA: TGCAGCGTTGGGTTACTAAGGATGAACACTGAAGCTTTCTTT
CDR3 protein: CSVGLLRMNTEAFF

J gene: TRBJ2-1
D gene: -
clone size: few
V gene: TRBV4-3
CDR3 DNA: TGCGCCAGCAGCCCAATCCTAGCGAGCTCCTACAATGAGCAGTTCTTC
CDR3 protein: CASSPILASSYNEQFF

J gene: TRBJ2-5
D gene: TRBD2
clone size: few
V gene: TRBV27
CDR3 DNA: TGTGCCAGCAGTTCGCTCGGGAGGAAGAAGACCCAGTACTTC
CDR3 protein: CASSSLGRKKTQYF

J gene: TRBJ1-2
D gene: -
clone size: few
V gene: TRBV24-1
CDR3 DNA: TGTGCCACCAGTGATTCGTCAGGCTACAACTATGGCTACACCTTC
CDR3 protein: CATSDSSGYNYGYTF

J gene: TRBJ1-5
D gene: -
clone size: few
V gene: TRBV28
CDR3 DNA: TGTGCCAGCAGTTTATGGGTTCAGCCCCAGCATTTT
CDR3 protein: CASSLWVQPQHF

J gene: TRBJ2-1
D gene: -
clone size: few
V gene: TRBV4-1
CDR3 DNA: TGCGCCAGCAGCCATCCAGGGGACTACAATGAGCAGTTCTTC
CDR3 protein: CASSHPGDYNEQFF

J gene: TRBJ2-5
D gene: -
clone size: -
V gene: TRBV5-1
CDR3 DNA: TGCGCCAGCAGAGACCCCTCGGTAGAGACCCAGTACTTC
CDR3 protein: CASRDPSVETQYF

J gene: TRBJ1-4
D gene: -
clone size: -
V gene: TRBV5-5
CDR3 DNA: TGTGCCAGCAGCTTGATGTGGCGGAACGCGGAAAAACTGTTTTTT
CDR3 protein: CASSLMWRNAEKLFF

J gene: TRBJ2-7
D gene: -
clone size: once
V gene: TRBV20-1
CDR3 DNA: TGCAGTGCTAAATCCCCGGCTTCGAGCTCCTACGAGCAGTACTTC
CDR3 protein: CSAKSPASSSYEQYF

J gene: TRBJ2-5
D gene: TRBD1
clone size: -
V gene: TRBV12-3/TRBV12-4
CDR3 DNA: TGTGCCAGCAGAGACAGGGTGAAGGGGGAGACCCAGTACTTC
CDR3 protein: CASRDRVKGETQYF

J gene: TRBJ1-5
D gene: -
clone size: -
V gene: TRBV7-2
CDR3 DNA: TGTGCCAGCAGCTTAGCATTCGGGGGAGGACAGCCCCAGCATTTT
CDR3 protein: CASSLAFGGGQPQHF

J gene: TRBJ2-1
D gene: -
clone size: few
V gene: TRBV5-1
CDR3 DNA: TGTGCCAGCAGCTTTCGCGGAGACAATGAGCAGTTCTTC
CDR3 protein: CASSFRGDNEQFF

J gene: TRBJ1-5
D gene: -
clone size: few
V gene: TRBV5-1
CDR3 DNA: TGCGCCAGCAGCTTGAGATATGATCAGCCCCAGCATTTT
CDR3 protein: CASSLRYDQPQHF

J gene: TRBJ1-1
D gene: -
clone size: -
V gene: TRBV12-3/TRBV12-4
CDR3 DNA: TGTGCCAGCAGTTTGGGGGGAGGGTTATTACAGAACACTGAAGCTTTCTTT
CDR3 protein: CASSLGGGLLQNTEAFF

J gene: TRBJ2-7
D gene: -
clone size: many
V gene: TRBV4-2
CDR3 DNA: TGTGCCAGCAGCCAAGATGGCAACTCCTACGAGCAGTACTTC
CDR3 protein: CASSQDGNSYEQYF

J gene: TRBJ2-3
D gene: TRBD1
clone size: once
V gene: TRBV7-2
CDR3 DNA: TGTGCCAGCAGCTTCAGTGGACCAGGGGGCGATACGCAGTATTTT
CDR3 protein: CASSFSGPGGDTQYF

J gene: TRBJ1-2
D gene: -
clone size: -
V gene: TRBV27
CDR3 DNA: TGTGCCAGCAGTTTGGACAGTTATAACTATGGCTACACCTTC
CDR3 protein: CASSLDSYNYGYTF

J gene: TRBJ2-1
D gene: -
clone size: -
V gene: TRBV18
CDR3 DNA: TGTGCCAGCTCACCTACAGAGGATGGGACCCAGTTCTTC
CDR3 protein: CASSPTEDGTQFF

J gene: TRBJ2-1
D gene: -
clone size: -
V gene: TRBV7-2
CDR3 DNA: TGTGCCAGCAGCTTAGAGTCCTCCACGGTGGGAGAGCAGTTCTTC
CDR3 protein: CASSLESSTVGEQFF

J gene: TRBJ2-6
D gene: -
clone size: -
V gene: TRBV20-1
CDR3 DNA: TGCAGTGCTAGCCACGGCTCAACGTCTGGGGCCAACGTCCTGACTTTC
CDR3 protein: CSASHGSTSGANVLTF

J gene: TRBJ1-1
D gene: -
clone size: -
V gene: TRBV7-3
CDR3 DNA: TGTGCCAGCAGCTGGGGGCCCAGGGTGGGAGCTGGGGAAGCTTTCTTT
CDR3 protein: CASSWGPRVGAGEAFF

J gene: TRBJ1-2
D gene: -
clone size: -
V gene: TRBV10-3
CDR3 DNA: TGTGCCATCAGTGAGTCTATGTTGTATGGCTACACCTTC
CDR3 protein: CAISESMLYGYTF

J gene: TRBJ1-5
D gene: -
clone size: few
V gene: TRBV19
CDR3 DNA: TGTGCCAGTAGTATCTTGTGGGACCAGCCCCAGCATTTT
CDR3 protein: CASSILWDQPQHF

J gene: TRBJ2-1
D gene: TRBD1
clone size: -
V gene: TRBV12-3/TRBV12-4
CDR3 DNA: TGTGCCAGCAGTATGAGGACAGGGTACAATGAGCAGTTCTTC
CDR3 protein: CASSMRTGYNEQFF

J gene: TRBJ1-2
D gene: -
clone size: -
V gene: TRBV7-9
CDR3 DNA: TGTGCCAGCAGCGAAGGACAGACGGGGAACTATGGCTACACCTTC
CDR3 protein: CASSEGQTGNYGYTF

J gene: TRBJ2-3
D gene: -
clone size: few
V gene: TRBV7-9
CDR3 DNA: TGTGCCAGCAGCTTGGTTGCGGGGAAGACAGATACGCAGTATTTT
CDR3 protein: CASSLVAGKTDTQYF

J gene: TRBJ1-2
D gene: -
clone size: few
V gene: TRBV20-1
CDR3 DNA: TGCACTCCGGTCGGGGGGCTTTCCTATGGCTACACCTTC
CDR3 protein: CTPVGGLSYGYTF

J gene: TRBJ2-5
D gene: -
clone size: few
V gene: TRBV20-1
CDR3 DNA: TGCAGTGCTAGAGGGGGGGTGGAGACCCAGTACTTC
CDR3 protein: CSARGGVETQYF

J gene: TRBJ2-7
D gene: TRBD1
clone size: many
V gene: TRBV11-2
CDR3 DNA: TGCGCCAGCAGCTTTACAGGGGCCTACGAGCAGTACTTC
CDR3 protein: CASSFTGAYEQYF

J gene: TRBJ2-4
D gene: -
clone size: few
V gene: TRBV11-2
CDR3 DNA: TGTGCCAGCAGCCCTCGGGGTAGCGGTAATGACATTCAGTACTTC
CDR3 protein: CASSPRGSGNDIQYF

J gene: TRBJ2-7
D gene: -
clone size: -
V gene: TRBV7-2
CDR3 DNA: TGTGCCAGCAGCCTAAGGACGGGGATCTACGAGCAGTACTTC
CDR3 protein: CASSLRTGIYEQYF

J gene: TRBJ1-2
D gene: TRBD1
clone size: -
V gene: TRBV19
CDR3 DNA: TGTGCCAGTAACATACCACAGACAGGGACGAGAGGCTACACCTTC
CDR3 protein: CASNIPQTGTRGYTF

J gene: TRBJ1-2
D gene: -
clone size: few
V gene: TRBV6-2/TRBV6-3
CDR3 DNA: TGTGCCAGCGTTGCGAGGGTGCGAAGCTATGGCTACACCTTC
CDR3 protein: CASVARVRSYGYTF